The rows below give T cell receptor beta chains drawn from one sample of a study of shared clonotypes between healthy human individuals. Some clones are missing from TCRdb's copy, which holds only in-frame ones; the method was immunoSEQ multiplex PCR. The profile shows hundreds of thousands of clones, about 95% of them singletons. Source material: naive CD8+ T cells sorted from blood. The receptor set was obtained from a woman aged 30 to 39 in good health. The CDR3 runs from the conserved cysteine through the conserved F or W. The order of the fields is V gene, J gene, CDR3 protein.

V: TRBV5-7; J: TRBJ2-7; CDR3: CASSLGMRLTYEQYF
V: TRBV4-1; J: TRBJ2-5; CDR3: CASSQDPGGYETQYF
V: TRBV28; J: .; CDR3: CASTKAGAPYEQYF
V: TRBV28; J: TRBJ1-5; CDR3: CASSSMRLGSNTNQPQHF
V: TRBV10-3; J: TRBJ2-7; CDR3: CASGTSHSYEQYF
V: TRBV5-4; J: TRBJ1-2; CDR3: CASSTRDRGSYGYTF
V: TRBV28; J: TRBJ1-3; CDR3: CASSYDRADTIYF
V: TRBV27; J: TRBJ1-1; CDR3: CASSLSPGTGITEAFF
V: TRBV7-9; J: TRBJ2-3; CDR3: CASSFSGRADTQYF
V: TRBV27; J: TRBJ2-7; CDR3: CASSLSGVGYEQYF
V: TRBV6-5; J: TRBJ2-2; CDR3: CASSTDVTNTGELFF
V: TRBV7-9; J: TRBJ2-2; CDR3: CASTERGPGELFF
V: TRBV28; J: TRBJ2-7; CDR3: CASSFRDRAYEQYF
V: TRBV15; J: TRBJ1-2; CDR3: CATNSPPYYGYTF
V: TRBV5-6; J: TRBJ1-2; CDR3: CASSPSRTGAYGYTF
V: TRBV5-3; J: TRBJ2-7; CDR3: CARSALASTYEQYF
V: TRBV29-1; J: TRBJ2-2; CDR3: CSVASSGELFF
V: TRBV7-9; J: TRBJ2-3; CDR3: CASRPKLAGGSDTQYF
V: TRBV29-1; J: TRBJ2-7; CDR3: CSAARGSEQYF
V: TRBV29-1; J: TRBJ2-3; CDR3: CSVEALLSTDTQYF
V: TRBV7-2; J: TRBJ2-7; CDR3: CASSRGQALGEQYF
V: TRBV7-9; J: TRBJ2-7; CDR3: CASSPLRTGAHEQYF
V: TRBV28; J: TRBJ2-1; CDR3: CASSLSVEASYNEQFF
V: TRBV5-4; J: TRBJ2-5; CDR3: CASSNRDLEETQYF
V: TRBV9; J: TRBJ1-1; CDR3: CASSPPIGTEAFF
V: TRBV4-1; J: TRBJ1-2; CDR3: CASSQETRSGYTF
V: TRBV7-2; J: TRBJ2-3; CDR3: CASSLARPDTQYF
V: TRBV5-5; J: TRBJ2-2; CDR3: CASSLSRARELFF
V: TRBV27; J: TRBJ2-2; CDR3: CASSVGTKNTGELFF
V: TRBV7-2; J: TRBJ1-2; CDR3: CASSLAGTDYYRGYTF
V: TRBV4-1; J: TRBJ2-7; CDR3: CASSLLDQASSYEQYF
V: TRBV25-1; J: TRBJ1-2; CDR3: CASRGQGNYGYTF
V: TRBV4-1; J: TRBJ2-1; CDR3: CASSQFRTDNEQFF
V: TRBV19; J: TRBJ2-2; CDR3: CASSITILNTGELFF
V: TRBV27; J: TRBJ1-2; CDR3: CASSLVGTNYGYTF
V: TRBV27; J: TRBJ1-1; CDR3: CASRGNWFTEAFF
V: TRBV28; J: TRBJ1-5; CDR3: CASSFSGSNQPQHF